A single sample gave rise to the 19 T cell receptor beta chains below, sequenced in a study of blood T cell repertoires in COVID-19. Measured with immunoSEQ multiplex PCR; TCRdb has only the in-frame clones, and not every one. The table lists about 300,000 clones, around 92% of them singletons. The source material was peripheral blood. These receptors originate from a man between 18 and 29 years old who had recovered from COVID-19.

This clone was detected once. J is TRBJ2-2 and V is TRBV11-2; the match to TRBD1 covers 7 bases. The CDR3 spans 18 residues. The germline V gene encodes CDR1 SGHAT and CDR2 FQNNGV. J was trimmed by 3 bases and V by 4 bases; bases with no gene match: 14. The CDR3 sequence is CASSSRPPQGVDTGELFF. The CDR3 nucleotides read TGTGCCAGCAGCTCAAGGCCCCCCCAGGGGGTCGACACCGGGGAGCTGTTTTTT.

This clone was observed once. The J gene is TRBJ2-7, the V gene TRBV3-1 (or the pseudogene TRBV3-2); weak D call: TRBD1 (5 bases). Trimming removed 0 bases from V and 5 bases from J, with 11 bases in between. This CDR3 has 14 residues. Germline V gives CDR1 LGHDT, CDR2 YNNKEL (reference sequence). The CDR3 nucleotides read TGTGCCAGCAGCCAAGAGGCAGGGATGAACGAGCAGTACTTC. Protein product: CASSQEAGMNEQYF.

This clone was picked up a small number of times. The chain links TRBV7-9 to TRBJ1-1; D gene uncertain. CDR1 SEHNR and CDR2 FQNEAQ come from the germline V gene (reference sequence). The CDR3 sequence is 13 residues long. Trimming pared 3 bases from V and 4 bases from J, leaving 9 bases between. The DNA of the CDR3 is TGTGCCAGCAGCTTTGGTGAAGCCACTGAAGCTTTCTTT. Amino acid sequence: CASSFGEATEAFF.

This clone was detected a few times. J is TRBJ1-1 and V is TRBV2; TRBD1 might be the D (6 bases). With 2 bases removed from V and 5 bases from J, the gap between germline ends came to 12 bases. This CDR3 comprises 14 residues. From germline, CDR1 is SNHLY and CDR2 FYNNEI. The CDR3 coding sequence is TGTGCCAGCAGTGAAAACAGGGAAGGTACTGAAGCTTTCTTT. Protein product: CASSENREGTEAFF.

J is TRBJ2-1 and V is TRBV24-1; 11 nucleotides line up with TRBD2. CDR1 is KGHDR, CDR2 SFDVKD, per germline. The ends lost 2 bases at V and 4 bases at J; junction bases unmatched: 6. The CDR3 consists of 17 residues. The CDR3 protein is CATSDSGTSGIYNEQFF. Here the CDR3 DNA reads TGTGCCACCAGTGATTCCGGGACTAGCGGTATATACAATGAGCAGTTCTTC.

This chain connects TRBV6-2 or TRBV6-3 to TRBJ1-4, with D perhaps matching TRBD1 (5 bases). The CDR3 is 15 amino acids. Trimming removed 2 bases at V and 6 bases at J, with 13 bases between. The germline V gene encodes CDR1 MNHEY and CDR2 SVGEGT. The CDR3 nucleotides are TGTGCCAGCAGTTACCCCCAGGGAGGAGATGAAAAACTGTTTTTT. Protein sequence: CASSYPQGGDEKLFF.

CDR3 nucleotides: TGCGCCAGCAGCCAAAGAGGGTGGGCGGGGTCCGCCTACGAGCAGTACTTC. Its protein product is CASSQRGWAGSAYEQYF. The rearrangement uses TRBV4-1 and TRBJ2-7, with a weak D call TRBD2 (6 bases). The CDR3 has 17 residues. V lost 2 bases to trimming and J lost 2 bases, with 19 bases between them. Germline V CDR1 and CDR2: MGHRA, YSYEKL.

The V and J genes are TRBV18 and TRBJ2-7; unclear D gene. CDR3 length: 13 residues. Trimming took 1 base from V and 3 from J, leaving 7 bases between them. The germline gives CDR1 KGHSH, CDR2 LQKENI. CDR3 nucleotide sequence: TGTGCCAGCTCACCACAAAACTACTACGAGCAGTACTTC. Translation gives CASSPQNYYEQYF.

The chain employs TRBV7-8 and TRBJ2-1; maybe TRBD2 (6 bases). The CDR3 covers 16 residues. Between the trimmed V and J ends, which lost 4 bases and 4 bases, there was a span of 17 bases. Looked up from germline, CDR1 is SGHVS and CDR2 is FQNEAQ. The CDR3 region is CASSSLGGMGYNEQFF. CDR3 DNA sequence: TGTGCCAGCAGCTCCCTCGGCGGGATGGGATACAATGAGCAGTTCTTC. Looking up the rest from reference TRBV7-8 and TRBJ2-1 gives the full variable domain: GAGVSQSPRYKVAKRGQDVALRCDPISGHVSLFWYQQALGQGPEFLTYFQNEAQLDKSGLPSDRFFAERPEGSVSTLKIQRTQQEDSAVYLCASSSLGGMGYNEQFFGPGTRLTVL.

V usage is TRBV7-9 and J usage is TRBJ1-3; tentative D call: TRBD1 (5 bases). V was trimmed by 5 bases and J by 0 bases, leaving 14 bases between them. Looked up from germline, CDR1 is SEHNR and CDR2 is FQNEAQ (reference sequence). The CDR3 has 16 amino acids. CDR3 nucleotides: TGTGCCAGCAGCCCCCCGGGGGGACGCTCTGGAAACACCATATATTTT. Its translation is CASSPPGGRSGNTIYF.

The J gene is TRBJ2-1, the V gene TRBV5-8; 13 nucleotides agree with TRBD2. The CDR3 totals 14 residues. Germline values: CDR1 SGHTS, CDR2 YDEGEE. J was trimmed by 9 bases and V by 4 bases; bases with no gene match: 4. In DNA, the CDR3 is TGTGCCAGCAGCCGACTAGCGGGGGGCGTTGAGCAGTTCTTC. Residues: CASSRLAGGVEQFF.

This chain connects TRBV11-3 to TRBJ2-7; 9 bases agree with TRBD1. CDR3 size: 16 residues. Trimming cost V 1 base and J 0 bases; bases outside gene matches: 4. The V gene's germline CDR1 is SGHNT and CDR2 YENEEA. This chain's CDR3 is CASSLGETGGSYEQYF. Here the CDR3 DNA reads TGTGCCAGCAGCTTAGGAGAGACAGGGGGCTCCTACGAGCAGTACTTC. The complete variable domain, with remaining parts taken from reference TRBV11-3 and TRBJ2-7, reads EAGVVQSPRYKIIEKKQPVAFWCNPISGHNTLYWYLQNLGQGPELLIRYENEEAVDDSQLPKDRFSAERLKGVDSTLKIQPAELGDSAVYLCASSLGETGGSYEQYFGPGTRLTVT.

This chain links TRBV6-6 with TRBJ1-2; TRBD1 agrees at 8 bases. Germline V gene lookup returns CDR1 MNHNY and CDR2 SVGAGI (reference sequence). This CDR3 has 16 amino acids. With 2 bases clipped from V and 6 bases from J, the junction kept 11 bases outside the gene matches. The CDR3, as DNA: TGTGCCAGCAGTTACGAGGGTACAGGACAGGGTGATGGCTACACCTTC. Amino acids: CASSYEGTGQGDGYTF.

The CDR3 protein is CASSNTRTANTGELFF. The CDR3 DNA follows: TGCGCCAGCAGCAATACACGTACAGCGAACACCGGGGAGCTGTTTTTT. This rearrangement joins TRBV5-1 to TRBJ2-2; D gene ambiguous. In germline, CDR1 is SGHRS, CDR2 YFSETQ. The CDR3 spans 16 residues. The V gene lost 4 bases and the J gene lost 0 bases, with 13 bases spanning the gap. Using reference TRBV5-1 and TRBJ2-2 for the parts outside the CDR3, the full variable domain is KAGVTQTPRYLIKTRGQQVTLSCSPISGHRSVSWYQQTPGQGLQFLFEYFSETQRNKGNFPGRFSGRQFSNSRSEMNVSTLELGDSALYLCASSNTRTANTGELFFGEGSRLTVL.

CDR3 bases: TGCGCCAGCAGCCAAGATCTTGGAGGGACAGGGAACTATGGCTACACCTTC. Translated: CASSQDLGGTGNYGYTF. The chain employs TRBV4-3 and TRBJ1-2, with 9 bases aligning to TRBD1. The CDR3 is 17 residues long. The germline V gene has CDR1 LGHNA and CDR2 YSLEER. V lost 0 bases, J lost 2 bases, and 7 bases stayed unmatched.

The V call is TRBV9, the J call TRBJ2-7, with TRBD1 identical over 10 bases. Germline loops: CDR1 SGDLS, CDR2 YYNGEE. The CDR3 totals 14 residues. V shed 7 bases and J 7 bases; nucleotides not matched to a gene: 11. The chain's CDR3 is CASGRDRGVREQYF. The CDR3 region has the DNA TGTGCCAGCGGACGGGACAGGGGAGTTCGTGAGCAGTACTTC.

The chain couples TRBV16 to TRBJ1-5; maybe TRBD1 (5 bases). CDR1 and CDR2 (germline): KGHSY, FQNENV. The CDR3 length is 16 residues. The V gene lost 3 bases and the J gene lost 0 bases, with 12 bases spanning the gap. This CDR3 reads CASSHQEGYSNQPQHF. CDR3 DNA sequence: TGTGCCAGCAGCCACCAGGAGGGGTATAGCAATCAGCCCCAGCATTTT.

The chain recombines TRBV11-2 with TRBJ1-1, with D possibly matching TRBD1 (5 bases). CDR1 SGHAT and CDR2 FQNNGV come from the germline V gene. The germline V and J ends were trimmed by 3 bases and 4 bases, with 9 bases remaining between them. The CDR3 is 13 residues long. The CDR3 coding sequence is TGTGCCAGCAGCTTCTCAGGGTCCACTGAAGCTTTCTTT. Its translation: CASSFSGSTEAFF.

The chain is built from TRBV6-2 or TRBV6-3 and TRBJ1-1, with D perhaps TRBD1 (6 bases). The CDR3 consists of 16 residues. Deletions cut 2 bases from V and 0 bases from J, with 13 bases between. The germline V gene encodes CDR1 MNHEY and CDR2 SVGEGT. In DNA form, the CDR3 reads TGTGCCAGCAGTTACACCACCGGGACACTGAACACTGAAGCTTTCTTT. Translating gives CASSYTTGTLNTEAFF.